This TCR beta chain was profiled in a study of cytomegalovirus exposure and HLA in healthy donors. Notes on the study in general: Many donors carried some public TCRs, although rarity characterized most TCR sequences. The study flagged some 180 TCR beta chains as cytomegalovirus-associated.

Libraries were prepared by immunoSEQ multiplex PCR; TCRdb keeps only in-frame clonotypes and omits some of them. This table has about 79,000 clones, 93% appearing once. Notes on this clone: The antigen remains undetermined.

Deletions cut 10 bases from V and 0 bases from J, with 18 bases between. The CDR3 contains 15 residues. CDR1 is MNHEY and CDR2 is SMNVEV in the germline V gene (reference sequence). This clonotype was obtained from a woman aged 25 to 39 in good health and CMV-seronegative. Sequences were obtained from PBMCs. This chain uses TRBV27 with TRBJ1-2, with a weak D call TRBD1 (5 bases). As DNA, the CDR3 is TGTGCCACCCTCCCGGGGGATGGTACTAACTATGGCTACACCTTC. It translates to CATLPGDGTNYGYTF.